The 30 T cell receptor beta chains reported below all come from one sample, sequenced in a study of blood T cell repertoires in COVID-19. The method was immunoSEQ multiplex PCR; TCRdb's version includes in-frame clones alone and lacks a portion of them. The sample contains approximately 77,000 clones, roughly 80% of which appear only once. Sequenced: peripheral blood. These receptors all stem from an older woman with acute or convalescent COVID-19.

This clone showed up many times. This chain joins TRBV4-1 and TRBJ1-2; 7 positions match TRBD1. The CDR3 is made up of 16 amino acids. V lost 2 bases and J lost 2; bases outside the gene matches: 8. The germline gives CDR1 MGHRA, CDR2 YSYEKL. CDR3 nucleotide sequence: TGCGCCAGCAGCCAACCTAGAGACAGGGTCAACTATGGCTACACCTTC. The encoded protein is CASSQPRDRVNYGYTF.

The genes are TRBV4-1 and TRBJ1-2, with a weak D call TRBD1 (6 bases). V was trimmed by 0 bases and J by 6 bases, leaving 17 bases between them. From germline, CDR1 is MGHRA and CDR2 YSYEKL. The CDR3 runs to 16 residues. CDR3 amino acids: CASSQDRAGVRHGYTF. In DNA form, the CDR3 reads TGCGCCAGCAGCCAAGATAGGGCAGGGGTTAGGCATGGCTACACCTTC.

The chain couples TRBV10-3 to TRBJ1-1; D remains ambiguous. CDR3 size: 13 residues. Germline V gives CDR1 ENHRY, CDR2 SYGVKD. V was cut by 7 bases and J by 4 bases, with 13 bases left in between. The CDR3 is CAIKNRESTEAFF. CDR3 DNA sequence: TGTGCCATCAAGAACCGGGAGTCCACTGAAGCTTTCTTT.

DNA for the CDR3: TGCGCCAGCAGCTTGGCCGGCGGACTTAACTATGGCTACACCTTC. Amino acid sequence: CASSLAGGLNYGYTF. The genes are TRBV5-1 and TRBJ1-2; no clear D. V was clipped by 0 bases and J by 1 base, with 10 bases between them. Per the germline V gene, CDR1 is SGHRS and CDR2 is YFSETQ. This CDR3 is 15 amino acids long.

The rearrangement links TRBV28 to TRBJ1-2; 9 positions match TRBD1. The J segment lost 1 base and the V segment lost 2 bases, leaving 8 bases of the junction unmatched. The CDR3 loop spans 17 amino acids. CDR1 is MDHEN, CDR2 SYDVKM, per germline. Here the CDR3 DNA reads TGTGCCAGCAGTTTAGGAGGGACAGGGAGCCTTAACTATGGCTACACCTTC. Protein: CASSLGGTGSLNYGYTF.

V usage is TRBV24-1 and J usage is TRBJ1-2; 11 positions match TRBD1. Germline CDR1 and CDR2: KGHDR and SFDVKD. Losses at the gene ends were 2 bases for V and 6 bases for J; bases not matched to a gene: 1. The CDR3 has 14 amino acids. The CDR3 DNA reads as TGTGCCACCAGTGATTCGGACAGGGGGCATGGCTACACCTTC. This translates into CATSDSDRGHGYTF.

The chain links TRBV5-1 to TRBJ1-1, with D maybe TRBD1 (6 bases). This CDR3 is 15 amino acids long. CDR1 SGHRS and CDR2 YFSETQ come from the germline V gene. Trimming pared 4 bases from V and 0 bases from J, leaving 13 bases between. CDR3 loop: CASSGTDSLNTEAFF. The CDR3 DNA is TGCGCCAGCAGCGGGACGGACAGTTTGAACACTGAAGCTTTCTTT.

The count of this clone is one. The chain has TRBV4-3 and TRBJ1-4; the D gene is possibly TRBD1 (5 bases). Trimming removed 1 base from V and 5 bases from J, with 20 bases in between. The CDR3 spans 18 residues. Germline loops: CDR1 LGHNA, CDR2 YSLEER. Written as DNA, the CDR3 is TGCGCCAGCAGCCAAGCAGAGATCTCCAGGGCCCGGAATGAAAAACTGTTTTTT. It is translated as CASSQAEISRARNEKLFF.

CDR3 nucleotides: TGTGCCAGCAGCTTCCCCTCTAGCGCGAATTCACCCCTCCACTTT. Protein: CASSFPSSANSPLHF. This chain connects TRBV5-8 to TRBJ1-6; D gene ambiguous. CDR3 length: 15 amino acids. CDR1 is SGHTS and CDR2 is YDEGEE in the germline V gene. V was cut by 2 bases and J by 7 bases, with 13 bases left in between.

This chain links TRBV11-2 with TRBJ1-6; possible D gene TRBD1, 5 bases. The CDR3 totals 13 residues. V was trimmed by 3 bases and J by 6 bases, leaving 6 bases between them. Germline V lookup: CDR1 SGHAT, CDR2 FQNNGV. CDR3 amino acids: CASSFQGNSPLHF. The CDR3 nucleotides read TGTGCCAGCAGCTTTCAGGGTAATTCACCCCTCCACTTT.

This chain joins TRBV5-1 and TRBJ2-3; TRBD2 matches at 15 bases. The CDR3 sequence is 18 residues long. Germline V gene data show CDR1 as SGHRS and CDR2 as YFSETQ. The junction had 6 bases not matched to a gene; V was cut back by 4 bases and J by 0 bases. DNA for the CDR3: TGCGCCAGCAGCGTGGGGACTAGCGGGGGGACTAGCACAGATACGCAGTATTTT. Protein sequence: CASSVGTSGGTSTDTQYF.

The chain joins TRBV9 to TRBJ1-3, with 9 bases that match TRBD1. Germline V gene data show CDR1 as SGDLS and CDR2 as YYNGEE. This CDR3 spans 14 amino acids. The V gene end was trimmed by 3 bases and the J gene end by 4 bases; junction bases not matched to a gene: 2. As DNA, the CDR3 is TGTGCCAGCAGCGGGACAGGGGACGGAAACACCATATATTTT. Encoded protein: CASSGTGDGNTIYF. Together with reference TRBV9 and TRBJ1-3, the CDR3 gives the full variable domain: DSGVTQTPKHLITATGQRVTLRCSPRSGDLSVYWYQQSLDQGLQFLIQYYNGEERAKGNILERFSAQQFPDLHSELNLSSLELGDSALYFCASSGTGDGNTIYFGEGSWLTVV.

The chain couples TRBV12-5 to TRBJ1-5; D is possibly TRBD1 (6 bases). CDR3 size: 15 residues. Germline CDR1 LGHNT, CDR2 FRNRAP. V gave up 1 base and J gave up 4 bases, with 11 bases separating them. CDR3 region: CASGLGTGRNQPQHF. The CDR3, as DNA: TGTGCTAGTGGTTTGGGTACAGGGAGAAATCAGCCCCAGCATTTT.

The rearrangement joins TRBV6-5 to TRBJ1-2; 9 bases align to TRBD1. Per germline, CDR1 MNHEY and CDR2 SVGAGI. V lost 5 bases and J lost 4; bases outside the gene matches: 8. The CDR3 covers 15 residues. CDR3 sequence (DNA): TGTGCCAGCAGTCCCTCGACAGGGGGAGTCTATGGCTACACCTTC. Its translation is CASSPSTGGVYGYTF.

This clone came up a few times. The rearrangement links TRBV5-4 to TRBJ1-2, with D uncertain. Germline CDR1 reads SGHNT; CDR2 reads YYREEE (reference sequence). The CDR3 is made up of 12 amino acids. V gave up 0 bases and J gave up 8 bases, with 8 bases separating them. The CDR3 DNA reads as TGTGCCAGCAGCTTGGACCGCTACGGCTACACCTTC. Translating it yields CASSLDRYGYTF.

The rearrangement uses TRBV28 and TRBJ1-2; D remains unclear. The germline V gene encodes CDR1 MDHEN and CDR2 SYDVKM. The CDR3 is 12 amino acids. V gave up 3 bases and J gave up 4 bases, with 6 bases separating them. CDR3 nucleotide sequence: TGTGCCAGCAGTTTCCGGGGCTATGGCTACACCTTC. It specifies CASSFRGYGYTF.

The chain has TRBV5-8 and TRBJ1-2, with 12 bases aligning to TRBD1. V shed 3 bases, J shed 6 bases, and the junction held 3 bases outside the gene matches. In germline, CDR1 is SGHTS, CDR2 YDEGEE. The CDR3 length is 14 residues. The CDR3: CASSWDRGQNGYTF. The CDR3 DNA reads as TGTGCCAGCAGCTGGGACAGGGGGCAGAATGGCTACACCTTC.

The J gene is TRBJ1-2, the V gene TRBV4-3; a weak D match, TRBD1 (5 bases). The CDR3 sequence is 16 residues long. Per germline, CDR1 LGHNA and CDR2 YSLEER. V shed 3 bases and J shed 8 bases, with 22 bases lying between them. The CDR3, as DNA: TGCGCCAGCAGCCAGGACCGGGACGGAGGGCTTAGGGGCTACACCTTC. Translated: CASSQDRDGGLRGYTF.

The chain recombines TRBV9 with TRBJ1-1; 8 bases are a match to TRBD1. CDR1 is SGDLS and CDR2 is YYNGEE in the germline V gene. The CDR3 runs to 15 residues. The J segment lost 1 base and the V segment lost 4 bases, leaving 6 bases of the junction unmatched. CDR3 protein: CASSPRTGRNTEAFF. The CDR3 DNA reads as TGTGCCAGCAGCCCCCGGACAGGGAGGAACACTGAAGCTTTCTTT.

The V call is TRBV19, the J call TRBJ1-5; D uncertain. The CDR3 length is 14 residues. Germline V gene lookup returns CDR1 LNHDA and CDR2 SQIVND (reference sequence). V lost 1 base and J lost 5, with 9 bases in between. CDR3 in amino acids: CASSIGADYQPQHF. In DNA, the CDR3 is TGTGCCAGTAGTATAGGGGCAGATTATCAGCCCCAGCATTTT.

This clone has just one count. The chain is built from TRBV4-3 and TRBJ1-4, with 8 bases that match TRBD1. V shed 0 bases, J shed 8 bases, and the junction held 11 bases outside the gene matches. The germline V gene has CDR1 LGHNA and CDR2 YSLEER. CDR3 length: 17 residues. The CDR3: CASSQDLLPGGYEKLFF. The CDR3 bases are TGCGCCAGCAGCCAAGATCTTCTACCAGGGGGCTACGAAAAACTGTTTTTT.

The chain couples TRBV6-5 to TRBJ1-1; 8 nucleotides match TRBD1. The CDR3 contains 16 residues. J gave up 9 bases and V 2 bases, and 14 bases lay outside the gene matches. CDR1 is MNHEY and CDR2 is SVGAGI in the germline V gene. The CDR3 region is CASSYVGGQGAPKAFF. CDR3 in DNA: TGTGCCAGCAGTTACGTGGGGGGGCAGGGGGCCCCCAAAGCTTTCTTT.

This clone was detected only once. The chain is built from TRBV30 and TRBJ1-2; D is uncertain. There are 13 residues in the CDR3. V lost 0 bases, J lost 5 bases, and 10 bases lay in between. Germline V gene sequence: CDR1 GTSNPN, CDR2 SVGIG (reference sequence). CDR3 protein: CAWSVTELYGYTF. For the CDR3, the DNA is TGTGCCTGGAGTGTCACAGAGCTTTATGGCTACACCTTC.

The chain joins TRBV5-1 to TRBJ1-1, with D maybe TRBD1 (6 bases). The V gene's germline CDR1 is SGHRS and CDR2 YFSETQ. V shed 4 bases and J shed 0 bases, with 13 bases lying between them. This CDR3 comprises 15 residues. CDR3 loop: CASSAGGQLNTEAFF. As DNA, the CDR3 is TGCGCCAGCAGCGCGGGGGGGCAGTTGAACACTGAAGCTTTCTTT.

The gene calls are TRBV6-5 and TRBJ2-7, with 7 bases aligning to TRBD1. The germline CDR1 and CDR2 sequences are MNHEY and SVGAGI. J was trimmed by 2 bases and V by 5 bases; bases with no gene match: 6. This CDR3 has 14 amino acids. The CDR3 bases are TGTGCCAGCAGTAGACAGGGAACTGCCTACGAGCAGTACGTC. This sequence encodes CASSRQGTAYEQYV.

This clone came up a few times. The chain combines TRBV5-6 with TRBJ2-7; 9 bases are shared with TRBD1. After removal of 2 bases from V and 3 bases from J, the junction contained 9 bases not matched to a gene. The CDR3 is made up of 16 amino acids. Germline V gene sequence: CDR1 SGHDT, CDR2 YYEEEE. CDR3 amino acids: CASSFLETGGNYEQYV. For the CDR3, the DNA is TGTGCCAGCAGCTTCTTAGAGACAGGGGGTAACTACGAGCAGTACGTC.

The chain recombines TRBV19 with TRBJ1-1; D might be TRBD1 (6 bases). V was cut by 10 bases and J by 6 bases, with 12 bases left in between. CDR1 and CDR2 (germline): LNHDA, SQIVND (reference sequence). The CDR3 is made up of 11 amino acids. This chain's CDR3 is CATGAGAEAFF. For the CDR3, the DNA is TGTGCCACAGGGGCGGGGGCTGAAGCTTTCTTT.

CDR3: CASSQDRGQGTYNEQFF. The DNA for the CDR3 is TGCGCCAGCAGCCAAGACCGCGGACAGGGGACCTACAATGAGCAGTTCTTC. This chain joins TRBV4-1 and TRBJ2-1; 9 bases agree with TRBD1. This CDR3 spans 17 amino acids. J lost 2 bases, V lost 0 bases, and 5 bases had no gene match. Germline CDR1 is MGHRA and CDR2 is YSYEKL.

The gene calls are TRBV30 and TRBJ2-5; tentative D call: TRBD1 (6 bases). The CDR3 loop spans 15 amino acids. Trimming stripped 0 bases from V and 5 bases from J, with 16 bases between. The V gene's germline CDR1 is GTSNPN and CDR2 SVGIG (reference sequence). Here the CDR3 reads CAWSVLGGSRETQYF. Written as DNA, the CDR3 is TGTGCCTGGAGTGTACTAGGGGGTAGCCGGGAGACCCAGTACTTC. The full variable domain, completed using reference TRBV30 and TRBJ2-5, is SQTIHQWPATLVQPVGSPLSLECTVEGTSNPNLYWYRQAAGRGLQLLFYSVGIGQISSEVPQNLSASRPQDRQFILSSKKLLLSDSGFYLCAWSVLGGSRETQYFGPGTRLLVL.

The chain joins TRBV29-1 to TRBJ2-5; 8 bases map to TRBD1. Per germline, CDR1 SQVTM and CDR2 ANQGSEA. The V and J ends lost 3 bases and 7 bases, in that order; junction bases with no gene match: 10. The CDR3 contains 14 residues. The CDR3 coding sequence is TGCAGCGTTGATGTTACAGGGGGGTTAGGGACCCAGTACTTC. This encodes CSVDVTGGLGTQYF. Looking up the rest from reference TRBV29-1 and TRBJ2-5 gives the full variable domain: SAVISQKPSRDICQRGTSLTIQCQVDSQVTMMFWYRQQPGQSLTLIATANQGSEATYESGFVIDKFPISRPNLTFSTLTVSNMSPEDSSIYLCSVDVTGGLGTQYFGPGTRLLVL.